This T cell receptor beta chain was sequenced in a study of T-cell memory formation after mild COVID-19. Study results and caveats: For second-wave clones that peaked at day 37, SARS-CoV-2 specificity went unverified. Later expanders leaned CD4+, whereas day 15 to 85 contracting clones were balanced CD4/CD8.

TCRdb called the 5' RACE reads again in MiXCR, with one record for every CDR3 protein. The repertoire consists of about 250,000 distinct CDR3 sequences, with 15% occurring once and the leading ten covering about 2%. The CDR3 sequence is 14 residues long. V was pared by 0 bases and J by 2 bases, with 8 bases between. Per germline, CDR1 LGHNA and CDR2 YNFKEQ. Worth noting for this clonotype: The target antigen is unknown.

This clonotype originated in an adult woman who had mild COVID-19 (a few samples of this study predate the infection). Cell type and time point are not known. Sequencing was carried out using PBMCs or a T cell subset sorted from them (not recorded which). V is TRBV4-2 and J is TRBJ2-7; D is unclear. The CDR3 loop is CASSQDPYTYEQYF. As DNA, the CDR3 is TGTGCCAGCAGCCAAGATCCCTACACCTACGAGCAGTACTTC.